This TCR beta chain was found in a study of shared clonotypes between healthy human individuals. The authors loaded roughly 200 ng DNA, roughly 33,000 T cell genomes, into sorted-subset replicate PCRs. The protocol was immunoSEQ multiplex PCR, while the TCRdb copy is restricted to in-frame clones and leaves out a portion. The sample records about 1.1 million clones, roughly 80% being singletons. Worth noting for this clone: Its specificity is not known.

Germline V gives CDR1 MDHEN, CDR2 SYDVKM. The CDR3 totals 14 residues. V shed 4 bases, J shed 11 bases, and the junction held 6 bases outside the gene matches. Points from the study as a whole: Non-shared clonotypes had lower generation probabilities than those shared by all four donors. On the whole, naive subsets had larger estimated richness than memory subsets had. Sequencing of the sorted subsets was shown by rarefaction to be incomplete despite large depth.

This receptor was identified in a man between 18 and 35 years old in good health. Some clones in this sample may be carry-over from other donors' samples. Sequencing used memory CD4+ T cells from PBMCs. Subset noted: CD45RA-negative fraction. J is TRBJ2-1 and V is TRBV28, with 12 bases aligning to TRBD1. The DNA of the CDR3 is TGTGCCAGCAGTTCCGGGACAGGGGGCATTCAGCAGTTCTTC. Translating gives CASSSGTGGIQQFF.